These 24 T cell receptor beta chains came from one sample sequenced in a study of blood T cell repertoires in COVID-19. TCRdb keeps only in-frame clones here, not all; method: immunoSEQ multiplex PCR. Of about 29,000 clones in the sample, nearly 80% were seen once. The specimen sequenced was peripheral blood. All receptors come from a woman in her 70s with acute or convalescent COVID-19.

This clone came up once. The chain couples TRBV24-1 to TRBJ2-3; a weak D match, TRBD2 (6 bases). Per germline, CDR1 KGHDR and CDR2 SFDVKD. V was pared by 4 bases and J by 2 bases, with 12 bases between. The CDR3 runs 15 residues. The CDR3 reads CATSDPRGFTDTQYF. The CDR3 nucleotides are TGTGCCACCAGTGACCCGCGGGGATTCACAGATACGCAGTATTTT.

The chain is built from TRBV20-1 and TRBJ2-2; 8 bases are a match to TRBD1. The CDR3 is made up of 14 amino acids. Looked up from germline, CDR1 is DFQATT and CDR2 is SNEGSKA (reference sequence). The ends lost 3 bases at V and 7 bases at J; junction bases unmatched: 7. The CDR3, as DNA: TGCAGTGCTAGTATCCAGGGGGCAGGCGGGGAGCTGTTTTTT. Translation: CSASIQGAGGELFF.

This clone was detected only a few times. The rearrangement joins TRBV27 to TRBJ1-6, with a possible D match to TRBD1 (5 bases). The germline CDR1 and CDR2 sequences are MNHEY and SMNVEV (reference sequence). This CDR3 region has 15 residues. V dropped 3 bases and J dropped 7 bases, with 13 bases sitting between them. The CDR3 region has the DNA TGTGCCAGCAGTTTCGGGCAGGGAGGAAATTCACCCCTCCACTTT. This translates into CASSFGQGGNSPLHF.

This clone came up once. The V and J genes are TRBV5-4 and TRBJ1-3, with D hard to call. From germline, CDR1 is SGHNT and CDR2 YYREEE (reference sequence). The CDR3 contains 15 residues. V was clipped by 1 base and J by 0 bases, with 8 bases between them. Here the CDR3 DNA reads TGTGCCAGCAGCTTGTGGGCCCGCTCTGGAAACACCATATATTTT. This sequence encodes CASSLWARSGNTIYF.

This CDR3 reads CASVGTGDYGYTF. CDR3 bases: TGTGCCAGCGTTGGGACGGGGGACTATGGCTACACCTTC. This chain links TRBV6-5 with TRBJ1-2; TRBD1 is a possible D gene (5 bases). Germline CDR1 reads MNHEY; CDR2 reads SVGAGI. Deletions cut 8 bases from V and 3 bases from J, with 13 bases between. The CDR3 spans 13 residues.

The chain couples TRBV7-2 to TRBJ2-5; D is possibly TRBD1 (6 bases). Germline values: CDR1 SGHTA, CDR2 FQGNSA. CDR3 length: 14 amino acids. Trimming removed 5 bases at V and 5 bases at J, with 15 bases between. The chain's CDR3 is CASSVRDIGETQYF. CDR3 nucleotides: TGTGCCAGCAGCGTCCGGGACATAGGGGAGACCCAGTACTTC. Using reference TRBV7-2 and TRBJ2-5 for the parts outside the CDR3, the full variable domain is GAGVSQSPSNKVTEKGKDVELRCDPISGHTALYWYRQSLGQGLEFLIYFQGNSAPDKSGLPSDRFSAERTGGSVSTLTIQRTQQEDSAVYLCASSVRDIGETQYFGPGTRLLVL.

The genes are TRBV3-1 (or the pseudogene TRBV3-2) and TRBJ1-6; 7 bases map to TRBD1. V shed 4 bases and J 10 bases; nucleotides not matched to a gene: 13. The CDR3 has 16 residues. Germline CDR1 and CDR2: LGHDT and YNNKEL (reference sequence). CDR3 in amino acids: CASSRTLGGAGSPLHF. CDR3 nucleotides: TGTGCCAGCAGCCGTACGTTAGGGGGCGCGGGCTCACCCCTCCACTTT.

As regards this clone: Other DNA sequences of this sample code for an identical CDR3. The rearrangement uses TRBV19 and TRBJ2-5, with D perhaps matching TRBD1 (6 bases). The CDR3 sequence is 13 residues long. V was pared by 4 bases and J by 2 bases, with 8 bases between. Germline CDR1 is LNHDA and CDR2 is SQIVND (reference sequence). CDR3 amino acids: CASSTGAQETQYF. CDR3 bases: TGTGCCAGTAGTACAGGGGCTCAAGAGACCCAGTACTTC.

This chain connects TRBV7-9 to TRBJ2-5; D call uncertain. Trimming removed 11 bases from V and 5 bases from J, with 6 bases in between. The CDR3 is 9 residues long. Germline CDR1 and CDR2: SEHNR and FQNEAQ (reference sequence). The CDR3 sequence is CAGEETQYF. CDR3 DNA: TGTGCCGGAGAGGAGACCCAGTACTTC. Full variable domain (missing parts from reference TRBV7-9 and TRBJ2-5): DTGVSQNPRHKITKRGQNVTFRCDPISEHNRLYWYRQTLGQGPEFLTYFQNEAQLEKSRLLSDRFSAERPKGSFSTLEIQRTEQGDSAMYLCAGEETQYFGPGTRLLVL.

The genes are TRBV9 and TRBJ2-2; D remains ambiguous. Trimming left V 0 bases short and J 2 bases short, with 14 bases between. Germline loops: CDR1 SGDLS, CDR2 YYNGEE. The length of the CDR3 is 17 residues. CDR3 DNA sequence: TGTGCCAGCAGCGTAGATCCGGGTGGCCTCAACACCGGGGAGCTGTTTTTT. It encodes CASSVDPGGLNTGELFF.

The chain couples TRBV7-2 to TRBJ2-7; 7 bases fit TRBD1. The germline V gene has CDR1 SGHTA and CDR2 FQGNSA. The CDR3 has 17 amino acids. V lost 3 bases, J lost 6 bases, and 17 bases stayed unmatched. Written as DNA, the CDR3 is TGTGCCAGCAGCTTTAAACCGGGACAGCGACGTCCGGGCGAGCAGTACTTC. This codes for CASSFKPGQRRPGEQYF.

This clone was observed at least ten times. CDR3 region: CASSPQLDGANVLTF. The CDR3 nucleotides are TGTGCCAGCAGCCCCCAGCTAGATGGGGCCAACGTCCTGACTTTC. The chain joins TRBV28 to TRBJ2-6, with D unresolved. V was trimmed by 6 bases and J by 3 bases, leaving 12 bases between them. The CDR3 is 15 amino acids. Germline CDR1 and CDR2: MDHEN and SYDVKM. The entire variable domain, with the rest obtained from reference TRBV28 and TRBJ2-6, is as follows: DVKVTQSSRYLVKRTGEKVFLECVQDMDHENMFWYRQDPGLGLRLIYFSYDVKMKEKGDIPEGYSVSREKKERFSLILESASTNQTSMYLCASSPQLDGANVLTFGAGSRLTVL.

As DNA, the CDR3 is TGTGCCAGCAGTTTATCAAGGACAGCGAACACTGAAGCTTTCTTT. Translated, it gives CASSLSRTANTEAFF. This chain connects TRBV27 to TRBJ1-1, with D maybe TRBD1 (6 bases). With 0 bases removed from V and 1 base from J, the gap between germline ends came to 9 bases. The CDR3 totals 15 residues. Per germline, CDR1 MNHEY and CDR2 SMNVEV (reference sequence).

The genes are TRBV7-2 and TRBJ2-3, with TRBD2 matching 8 bases. Germline V gene data show CDR1 as SGHTA and CDR2 as FQGNSA. This CDR3 contains 17 residues. V lost 1 base to trimming and J lost 1 base; unmatched junction nucleotides: 7. The CDR3 protein is CASSLGAAGGGTDTQYF. As DNA, the CDR3 is TGTGCCAGCAGCTTAGGGGCTGCGGGGGGAGGCACAGATACGCAGTATTTT. The variable domain in full, with the rest retrieved from reference TRBV7-2 and TRBJ2-3, is GAGVSQSPSNKVTEKGKDVELRCDPISGHTALYWYRQSLGQGLEFLIYFQGNSAPDKSGLPSDRFSAERTGGSVSTLTIQRTQQEDSAVYLCASSLGAAGGGTDTQYFGPGTRLTVL.

This clone was recorded once. This chain links TRBV28 with TRBJ1-5; 9 nucleotides align to TRBD1. The CDR3 covers 15 residues. V was clipped by 7 bases and J by 1 base; unmatched bases: 5. Germline CDR1 and CDR2: MDHEN and SYDVKM. The CDR3 DNA sequence: TGTGCCAGCATCCCCACAGGGGGCAGCAATCAGCCCCAGCATTTT. Translation: CASIPTGGSNQPQHF.

This clone was seen only a few times. This chain joins TRBV11-3 and TRBJ2-7, with 11 nucleotides matching TRBD2. The germline V gene encodes CDR1 SGHNT and CDR2 YENEEA. With V trimmed by 1 base and J by 7 bases, 6 bases remained unmatched. The CDR3 runs 15 residues. The CDR3 sequence: CASSLGVLAGEEQYF. For the CDR3, the DNA is TGTGCCAGCAGCTTAGGGGTACTAGCGGGAGAAGAGCAGTACTTC.

The chain couples TRBV2 to TRBJ1-2; D remains unclear. Trimming removed 6 bases from V and 8 bases from J, with 10 bases in between. The CDR3 covers 11 residues. Germline CDR1 reads SNHLY; CDR2 reads FYNNEI. CDR3 bases: TGTGCCAGCAGACCTCAGGTCGGCTACACCTTC. Translated, it gives CASRPQVGYTF.

This clone was seen just once. The chain employs TRBV9 and TRBJ1-6, with no clear D. This CDR3 has 14 residues. With 3 bases removed from V and 14 bases from J, the gap between germline ends came to 18 bases. Germline-derived CDR1 and CDR2 are SGDLS and YYNGEE. The CDR3 bases are TGTGCCAGCAGCGGGGTGGAGGGAATACCAACCCTCCACTTT. This sequence encodes CASSGVEGIPTLHF.

This chain links TRBV24-1 with TRBJ2-3; 7 bases fit TRBD1. The CDR3 covers 16 residues. Trimming cost V 3 bases and J 2 bases; bases outside gene matches: 7. The germline V gene encodes CDR1 KGHDR and CDR2 SFDVKD. The CDR3: CATSDPRDRHTDTQYF. Written as DNA, the CDR3 is TGTGCCACCAGTGATCCCCGGGACAGACACACAGATACGCAGTATTTT.

The chain couples TRBV4-1 to TRBJ2-3, with 8 bases that match TRBD1. The germline CDR1 and CDR2 sequences are MGHRA and YSYEKL. The CDR3 extends over 15 amino acids. The trim removed 4 bases at V and 2 bases at J, leaving 5 bases unmatched. The CDR3 sequence: CASSLRQGPTDTQYF. The CDR3 DNA sequence: TGCGCCAGCAGCCTTCGACAGGGGCCCACAGATACGCAGTATTTT.

CDR3 coding DNA: TGTGCCAGCAGTTTCTCTCCGAGTTCACCCCTCCACTTT. Translated: CASSFSPSSPLHF. V usage is TRBV12-3 or TRBV12-4 and J usage is TRBJ1-6; D unresolved. The CDR3 has 13 residues. The ends were cut back, 3 bases at V and 9 bases at J, with 9 bases in the middle.

This chain links TRBV12-5 with TRBJ2-1; D not certain. CDR1 LGHNT and CDR2 FRNRAP come from the germline V gene. Trimming took 6 bases from V and 3 from J, leaving 12 bases between them. This CDR3 has 14 amino acids. The CDR3 loop is CASGPLGDYNEQFF. The CDR3 bases are TGTGCTAGTGGCCCGCTAGGAGACTACAATGAGCAGTTCTTC.

This clone has just a few counts. The chain joins TRBV23-1 to TRBJ2-7; a weak D match, TRBD1 (6 bases). TRBV23-1 is flagged as an ORF with uncertain function. The CDR3 is made up of 17 amino acids. V was shortened by 0 bases and J by 4 bases, with 19 bases between the two germline ends. CDR3 sequence reads: CASSQSGDIEWTYEQYF. The CDR3 bases are TGCGCCAGCAGTCAATCAGGGGACATAGAATGGACTTACGAGCAGTACTTC.

V gene TRBV29-1 combines with J gene TRBJ2-5; D possibly corresponds to TRBD2 (5 bases). CDR1 and CDR2 (germline): SQVTM, ANQGSEA. V shed 5 bases and J shed 1 base, with 8 bases lying between them. This CDR3 has 12 residues. CDR3: CSVKRVQETQYF. For the CDR3, the DNA is TGCAGCGTTAAGAGGGTCCAAGAGACCCAGTACTTC.